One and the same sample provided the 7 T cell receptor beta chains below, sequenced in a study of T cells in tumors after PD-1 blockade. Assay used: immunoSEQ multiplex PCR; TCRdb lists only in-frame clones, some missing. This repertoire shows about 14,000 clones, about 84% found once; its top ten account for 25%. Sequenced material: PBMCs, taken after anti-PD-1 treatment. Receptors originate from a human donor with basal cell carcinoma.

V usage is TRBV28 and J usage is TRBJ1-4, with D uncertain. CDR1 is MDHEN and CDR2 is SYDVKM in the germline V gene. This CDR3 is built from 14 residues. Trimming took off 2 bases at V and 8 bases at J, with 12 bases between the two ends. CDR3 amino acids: CASSLRPGYEKLFF. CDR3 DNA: TGTGCCAGCAGTTTACGGCCAGGATACGAAAAACTGTTTTTT.

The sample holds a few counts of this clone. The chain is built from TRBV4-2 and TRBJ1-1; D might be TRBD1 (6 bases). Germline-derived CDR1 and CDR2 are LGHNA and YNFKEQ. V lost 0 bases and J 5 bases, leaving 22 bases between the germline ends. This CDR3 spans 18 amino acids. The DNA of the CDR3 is TGTGCCAGCAGCCAAGAAAACCAACTGGGTGGGAGGGGGACTGAAGCTTTCTTT. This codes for CASSQENQLGGRGTEAFF.

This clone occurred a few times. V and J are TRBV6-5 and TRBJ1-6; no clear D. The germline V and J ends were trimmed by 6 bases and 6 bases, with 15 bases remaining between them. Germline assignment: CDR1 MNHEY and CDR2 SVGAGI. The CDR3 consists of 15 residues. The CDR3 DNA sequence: TGTGCCAGCAGGATACAGCCGGGCATTAATTCACCCCTCCACTTT. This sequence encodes CASRIQPGINSPLHF.

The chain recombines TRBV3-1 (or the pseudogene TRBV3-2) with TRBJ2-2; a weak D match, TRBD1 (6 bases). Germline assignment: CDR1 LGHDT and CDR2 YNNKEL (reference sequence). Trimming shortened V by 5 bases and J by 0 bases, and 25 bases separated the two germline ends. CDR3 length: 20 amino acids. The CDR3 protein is CASSYQYLTGTSPNTGELFF. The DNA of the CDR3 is TGTGCCAGCAGCTACCAGTATTTAACAGGGACGTCACCGAACACCGGGGAGCTGTTTTTT.

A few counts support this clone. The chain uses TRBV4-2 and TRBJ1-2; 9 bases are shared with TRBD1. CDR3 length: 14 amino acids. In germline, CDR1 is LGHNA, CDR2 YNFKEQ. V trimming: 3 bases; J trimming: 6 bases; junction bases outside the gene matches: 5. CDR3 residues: CASSQGTGFNGYTF. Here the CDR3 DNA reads TGTGCCAGCAGCCAGGGGACAGGGTTCAATGGCTACACCTTC.

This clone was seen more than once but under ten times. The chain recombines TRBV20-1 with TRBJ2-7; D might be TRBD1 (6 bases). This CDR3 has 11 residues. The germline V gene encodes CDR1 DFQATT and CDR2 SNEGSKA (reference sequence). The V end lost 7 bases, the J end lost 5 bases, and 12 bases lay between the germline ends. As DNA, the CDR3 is TGCAGTGTAACACAGGGAAACGAGCAGTACTTC. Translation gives CSVTQGNEQYF.

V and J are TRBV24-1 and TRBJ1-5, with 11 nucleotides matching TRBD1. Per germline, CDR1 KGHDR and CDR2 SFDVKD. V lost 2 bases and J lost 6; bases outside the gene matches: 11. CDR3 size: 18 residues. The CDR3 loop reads CATSDSRYGQGAVQPQHF. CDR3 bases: TGTGCCACCAGTGATTCAAGATATGGACAGGGGGCGGTTCAGCCCCAGCATTTT.